The T cell receptor beta chain under discussion was sequenced for a study of T cell responses to AZD1222 COVID-19 vaccine. Study-level findings and limits: Targeting of unmutated variant regions was reportedly seen in nearly half of spike-specific TCRs. Seropositive at baseline were only a handful of AZD1222 recipients.

About this clone itself: The antigen remains undetermined.

Clones were read by immunoSEQ multiplex PCR, and TCRdb kept only the in-frame ones, dropping some. The table includes some 170,000 clones, 80% to 90% detected once. This clonotype was obtained from an adult who received the MenACWY meningococcal vaccine as a control. The sample consisted of peripheral blood, taken 28 days after the second dose of the MenACWY control vaccine.

The CDR3 DNA reads TGTGCCAGATCTAGACAGGTCTATGGCTACACCTTC. Its protein product is CARSRQVYGYTF. J is TRBJ1-2 and V is TRBV19; tentatively, D is TRBD1 (6 bases). Trimming cost V 9 bases and J 4 bases, with 12 bases left between them. Germline values: CDR1 LNHDA, CDR2 SQIVND (reference sequence). The CDR3 spans 12 residues.